Listed below are T cell receptor beta chains from one sample, sequenced in a study of T cells in Graves' hyperthyroidism and ophthalmopathy. TCRdb re-called the multiplex PCR reads with MiXCR, one entry per CDR3 protein. The repertoire includes 600,000 to 700,000 distinct CDR3 sequences, 45% of them detected once, and roughly 7.2% sits in the top ten. Sample: peripheral blood or thyroid tissue (not recorded which). The source is an adult man with Graves' disease, either hyperthyroidism or ophthalmopathy (not recorded which). The CDR3 runs from the conserved cysteine through the conserved F or W. A D gene is named only where the DNA matches it firmly. Size values are once, few and many counts, or a class for expanded clones, and some rows have none.

>15|.|TRBJ1-5|TRBV10-3|.
CASSDTADSNQPQHF
TGTGCCAGCAGTGATACGGCGGATAGCAATCAGCCCCAGCATTTT
>14|TRBD2|TRBJ2-7|TRBV29-1|.
CSVVSSGTTYEQYF
TGCAGCGTTGTCAGTAGCGGGACCACCTACGAGCAGTACTTC
>14|TRBD1|TRBJ2-7|TRBV7-2|.
CASSRTGHSYEQYF
TGTGCCAGCAGTCGGACAGGGCATTCCTACGAGCAGTACTTC
>16|.|TRBJ2-2|TRBV24-1|.
CATSDLGTANTGELFF
TGTGCCACCAGTGATTTGGGAACCGCGAACACCGGGGAGCTGTTTTTT
>15|TRBD1|TRBJ1-3|TRBV6-1|.
CASSDRTGAGNTIYF
TGTGCCAGCAGTGACCGGACAGGAGCTGGAAACACCATATATTTT
>14|TRBD1|TRBJ1-4|TRBV7-3|.
CASIRTGGGEKLFF
TGTGCCAGCATCCGGACAGGGGGAGGAGAAAAACTGTTTTTT
>14|.|TRBJ1-4|TRBV25-1|.
CASLEGGQSAELFF
TGTGCCAGCTTGGAAGGCGGGCAGAGTGCCGAACTGTTTTTT
>14|.|TRBJ1-2|TRBV7-3|.
CASSITGTSVAYTF
TGTGCCAGCAGCATAACCGGGACTTCAGTTGCCTACACCTTC
>16|TRBD1|TRBJ1-2|TRBV7-9|.
CASSLGHGDSSYGYTF
TGTGCCAGCAGCTTAGGTCATGGGGACAGTTCCTATGGCTACACCTTC
>12|.|TRBJ1-2|TRBV29-1|.
CSVDRDRNGYTF
TGCAGCGTTGATAGGGATCGAAATGGCTACACCTTC
>15|.|TRBJ2-7|TRBV20-1|few
CSARDVGGFTYEQYF
TGCAGTGCTAGAGATGTAGGGGGATTCACCTACGAGCAGTACTTC
>12|.|TRBJ2-5|TRBV29-1|.
CSSDREDETQYF
TGCAGCAGTGACAGGGAGGACGAGACCCAGTACTTC
>13|.|TRBJ1-1|TRBV29-1|.
CSVGGTTRTEAFF
TGCAGCGTTGGGGGCACCACGAGGACTGAAGCTTTCTTT
>16|.|TRBJ1-6|TRBV7-9|.
CASSDHRDLGNSPLHF
TGTGCCAGCAGCGACCACAGGGATCTGGGCAATTCACCCCTCCACTTT
>16|.|TRBJ1-5|TRBV7-2|many
CASSFSPLNSNQPQHF
TGTGCCAGCAGCTTTTCGCCCCTGAATAGCAATCAGCCCCAGCATTTT
>13|TRBD1|TRBJ2-5|TRBV10-3|.
CAIRVGTGETQYF
TGTGCCATCAGGGTAGGGACAGGAGAGACCCAGTACTTC
>13|TRBD1|TRBJ2-7|TRBV10-3|.
CAAATGNPYEQYF
TGTGCCGCCGCGACAGGGAACCCCTACGAGCAGTACTTC
>15|TRBD1|TRBJ1-5|TRBV10-3|.
CAISEAGGSNQPQHF
TGTGCCATCAGTGAGGCAGGGGGAAGCAATCAGCCCCAGCATTTT
>13|.|TRBJ1-2|TRBV6-6|.
CASSYTGFYGYTF
TGTGCCAGCAGTTACACCGGATTTTATGGCTACACCTTC
>15|TRBD2|TRBJ2-5|TRBV20-1|few
CSAKSLAGVGETQYF
TGCAGTGCTAAGTCTCTAGCGGGGGTTGGAGAGACCCAGTACTTC
>15|TRBD1|TRBJ2-7|TRBV2|.
CASSEADRGDYEQYF
TGTGCCAGCAGTGAAGCCGACAGGGGGGACTACGAGCAGTACTTC
>19|TRBD2|TRBJ2-2|TRBV7-9|.
CASSLGTLTSGPNTGELFF
TGTGCCAGCAGCTTAGGAACCCTCACTAGCGGACCGAACACCGGGGAGCTGTTTTTT
>14|TRBD1|TRBJ1-1|TRBV2|many
CASRRTGSVTEAFF
TGTGCCAGCAGGCGGACAGGGAGCGTCACTGAAGCTTTCTTT
>16|.|TRBJ2-5|TRBV2|.
CASSEAGFGGAETQYF
TGTGCCAGCAGTGAAGCGGGGTTTGGAGGGGCGGAGACCCAGTACTTC
>12|.|TRBJ2-7|TRBV20-1|many
CSASRHFDEQYF
TGCAGTGCTAGCCGACATTTCGACGAGCAGTACTTC
>14|.|TRBJ1-5|TRBV12-3/TRBV12-4|.
CASRPMSSNQPQHF
TGTGCCAGCAGACCTATGTCTAGCAATCAGCCCCAGCATTTT
>13|.|TRBJ1-2|TRBV5-1|many
CASSFSSNYGYTF
TGCGCCAGCAGCTTCAGCTCTAACTATGGCTACACCTTC
>14|TRBD1|TRBJ1-2|TRBV20-1|.
CSARGTGINYGYTF
TGCAGTGCTAGGGGGACAGGAATAAACTATGGCTACACCTTC
>17|.|TRBJ2-3|TRBV24-1|once
CATSDLSRGLETDTQYF
TGTGCCACCAGTGATTTGAGTAGAGGGTTGGAGACAGATACGCAGTATTTT